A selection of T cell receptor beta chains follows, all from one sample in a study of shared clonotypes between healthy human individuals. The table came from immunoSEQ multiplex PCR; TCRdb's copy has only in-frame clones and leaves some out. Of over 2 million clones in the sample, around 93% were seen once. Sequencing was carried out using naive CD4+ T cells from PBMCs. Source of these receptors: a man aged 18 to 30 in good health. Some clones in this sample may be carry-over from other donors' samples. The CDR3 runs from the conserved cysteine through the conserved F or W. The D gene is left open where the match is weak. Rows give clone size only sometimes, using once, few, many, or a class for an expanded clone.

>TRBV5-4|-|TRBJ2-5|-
TGTGCCAGCAGTTCAGGCACCGTAGAGACCCAGTACTTC
CASSSGTVETQYF
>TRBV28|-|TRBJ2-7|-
TGTGCCAGCAGTTTCCAAGCGGGCGTCAGCTCCTACGAGCAGTACTTC
CASSFQAGVSSYEQYF
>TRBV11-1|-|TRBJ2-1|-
TGTGCCAGCAGTTACCACAATGAGCAGTTCTTC
CASSYHNEQFF
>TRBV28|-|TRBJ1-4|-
TGTGCCAGCAGTTCATACGACAGAACTAATGAAAAACTGTTTTTT
CASSSYDRTNEKLFF
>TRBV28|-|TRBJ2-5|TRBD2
TGTGCCAGCAGCCTCGGGGGGAGGCTAGAGACCCAGTACTTC
CASSLGGRLETQYF
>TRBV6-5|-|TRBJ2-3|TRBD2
TGTGCCAGCAGTAGGACTAGTGATACGCAGTATTTT
CASSRTSDTQYF
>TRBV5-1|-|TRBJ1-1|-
TGCGCCAGCAGCGTTACAGGGATGGGAGCTTTCTTT
CASSVTGMGAFF
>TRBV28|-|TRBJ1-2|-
TGTGCCAGCTGGAGGGGTGGCTACACCTTC
CASWRGGYTF
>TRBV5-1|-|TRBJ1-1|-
TGCGCCAGCAGCTTGGGCGTTGGAGATGGCACTGAAGCTTTCTTT
CASSLGVGDGTEAFF
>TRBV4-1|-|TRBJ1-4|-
TGCGCCAGCAGCCCTGGTCGCTCTAATGAAAAACTGTTTTTT
CASSPGRSNEKLFF
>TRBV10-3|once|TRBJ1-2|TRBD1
TGTGCCATCAGTACACTACGGCTCAGGGGGAGCTATGGCTACACCTTC
CAISTLRLRGSYGYTF
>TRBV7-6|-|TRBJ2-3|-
TGTGCCAGCAGCTCCCTGGGCACACCTACAGATACGCAGTATTTT
CASSSLGTPTDTQYF
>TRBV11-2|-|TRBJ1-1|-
TGTGCCAGCAGCTTTCAGCCCGGGTCGGGCACTGAAGCTTTCTTT
CASSFQPGSGTEAFF
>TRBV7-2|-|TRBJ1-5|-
TGTGCCAGCAGCTTGGACGGCGGTGGGGGACAGCCCCAGCATTTT
CASSLDGGGGQPQHF
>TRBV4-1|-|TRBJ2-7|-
TGCGCCAGCAGCCTACGGGTAAATCTCGGCTACGAGCAGTACTTC
CASSLRVNLGYEQYF
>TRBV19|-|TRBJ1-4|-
TGTGCCAGTAGTGGCTCCGGCAGCCGAGACTCGAAGAAACTGTTTTTT
CASSGSGSRDSKKLFF
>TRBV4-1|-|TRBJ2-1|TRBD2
TGCGCCAGCAGCCAGTATGGGACTAGCGGGTTCTCCTACAATGAGCAGTTCTTC
CASSQYGTSGFSYNEQFF
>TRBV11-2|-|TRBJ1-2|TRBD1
TGTGCCAGCAGCCGTCGAGGGGGCAGGGACTATGGCTACACCTTC
CASSRRGGRDYGYTF
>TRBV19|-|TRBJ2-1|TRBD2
TGTGCCAGTAGTATGACTAGCGGAGACTACAATGAGCAGTTCTTC
CASSMTSGDYNEQFF
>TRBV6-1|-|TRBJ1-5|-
TGTGCGATTAGCCGGGACTTTAGCAATCAGCCCCAGCATTTT
CAISRDFSNQPQHF
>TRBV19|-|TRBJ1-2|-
TGTGCCAGTACCCCGGGTGGATGGGATGGCTACACCTTC
CASTPGGWDGYTF
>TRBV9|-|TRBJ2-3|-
TGTGCCAGCAGCGTAGTATCGGGATCCACAGATACGCAGTATTTT
CASSVVSGSTDTQYF
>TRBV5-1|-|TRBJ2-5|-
TGCGCCAGCAGCTTTATGGAATTCTCGGGCGGGGAGACCCAGTACTTC
CASSFMEFSGGETQYF
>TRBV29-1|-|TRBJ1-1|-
TGCAGCGTTGTAGTGAAGGAGAACACTGAAGCTTTCTTT
CSVVVKENTEAFF
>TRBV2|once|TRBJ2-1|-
TGTGCCAGCAGGGTCGACACGGGTGAGCAGTTCTTC
CASRVDTGEQFF
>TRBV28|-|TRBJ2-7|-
TGTGCCAGCATCCCAGGTTTGGGGAGAGTCTACGAGCAGTACTTC
CASIPGLGRVYEQYF
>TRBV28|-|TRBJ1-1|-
TGTGCCAGCAGTTCGATTGAAGCTTTCTTT
CASSSIEAFF
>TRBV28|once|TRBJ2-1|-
TGTAGGGTGGGAGAAACCTACAATGAGCAGTTCTTC
CRVGETYNEQFF
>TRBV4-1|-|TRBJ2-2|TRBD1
TGCGCCAGCAGCTTCATCAGGGGGACGGGCACCGGGGAGCTGTTTTTT
CASSFIRGTGTGELFF
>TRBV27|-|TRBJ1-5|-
TGTGCCAGCAGTTTCGGAGGGGAGGGCAATCAGCCCCAGCATTTT
CASSFGGEGNQPQHF
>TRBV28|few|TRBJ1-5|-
TGTGCCAGCAGTTTAACGTACCAGCCCCAGCATTTT
CASSLTYQPQHF
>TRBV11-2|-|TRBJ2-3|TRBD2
TGTGCCAGCAGCTGGGGAGGGAGTGATACGCAGTATTTT
CASSWGGSDTQYF
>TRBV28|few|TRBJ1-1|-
TGTGCCAGCAGTCCATTGAACACTGAAGCTTTCTTT
CASSPLNTEAFF
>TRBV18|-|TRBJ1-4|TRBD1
TGTGCCAGCTCCTCGGGACAGGGGGAAGGAAAACTGTTTTTT
CASSSGQGEGKLFF
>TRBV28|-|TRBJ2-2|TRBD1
TGTGCCAGCAGTTTTGGGGGAGCTCAGGGGGCTATCGGGGAGCTGTTTTTT
CASSFGGAQGAIGELFF
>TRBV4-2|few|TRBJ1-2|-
TGTGCCAGCAGCCAAGTTGGCAGGGTCTATGGCTACACCTTC
CASSQVGRVYGYTF
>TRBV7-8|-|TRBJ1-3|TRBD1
TGTGCCAGCAGCATGGGACAGTGGACTGGAAACACCATATATTTT
CASSMGQWTGNTIYF
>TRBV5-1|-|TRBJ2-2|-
TGCGCCAGCAGCTTGTTGGCCGGGGAGCTGTTTTTT
CASSLLAGELFF